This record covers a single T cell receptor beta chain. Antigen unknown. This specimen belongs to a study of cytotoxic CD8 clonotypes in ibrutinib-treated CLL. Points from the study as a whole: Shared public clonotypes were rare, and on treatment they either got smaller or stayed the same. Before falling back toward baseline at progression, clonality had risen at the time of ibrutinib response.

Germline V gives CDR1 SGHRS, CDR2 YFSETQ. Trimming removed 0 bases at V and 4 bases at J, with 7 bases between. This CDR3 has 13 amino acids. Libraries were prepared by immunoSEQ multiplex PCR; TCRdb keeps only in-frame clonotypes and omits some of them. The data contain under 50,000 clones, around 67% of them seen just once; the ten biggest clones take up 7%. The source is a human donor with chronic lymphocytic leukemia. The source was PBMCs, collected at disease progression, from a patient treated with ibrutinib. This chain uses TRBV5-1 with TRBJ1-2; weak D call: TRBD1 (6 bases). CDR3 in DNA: TGCGCCAGCAGCTTGGGGGACACCTATGGCTACACCTTC. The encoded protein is CASSLGDTYGYTF.